The following is a T cell receptor beta chain sequence with its context. Using its own MiXCR run on the 5' RACE reads, TCRdb lists one record per CDR3 protein. The sample includes around 320,000 distinct CDR3 sequences, 7.5% to 9% of them seen just once. The sample originates from a study of T cells after yellow fever vaccination. This sample comprised CD4+ T cells sorted from PBMCs, obtained 5 days after the yellow fever booster vaccination. The receptor's source is a man between 18 and 35 years old who received the YFV17D yellow fever vaccine.

CDR3 amino acids: CASSVVAAYNEQFF. In DNA form, the CDR3 reads TGTGCCAGCAGCGTAGTAGCGGCCTACAATGAGCAGTTCTTC. V gene TRBV9 combines with J gene TRBJ2-1, with D possibly being TRBD2 (6 bases). CDR1 and CDR2 (germline): SGDLS, YYNGEE. V shed 0 bases and J shed 2 bases, with 6 bases lying between them. This CDR3 is 14 amino acids long.